This T cell receptor (beta chain) comes out of a study of HIV-infected patients and healthy controls. The germline V and J ends were trimmed by 5 bases and 11 bases, with 13 bases remaining between them. The CDR3 covers 12 residues. CDR1 is SGHTA, CDR2 FQGNSA, per germline. Study-wide points: Study cohorts differed slightly in age and sex, but this did not explain diversity differences. MAIT alpha-chain CDR3s were frequent in healthy controls, depleted in HIV+.

Reverse transcription used about 510 ng RNA and constant-region primers for alpha and beta. Alpha and beta chain libraries were made separately by chain-specific third strand synthesis with multiplexing indices. The library got P5 and P7 elements plus a second index, then an approximately 25-cycle PCR. Each CDR3 protein is one row after TCRdb ran MiXCR on the 5' RACE reads. Of under 25,000 distinct CDR3 sequences in the sample, roughly 8.9% were seen once. All unsorted peripheral T cells were captured because whole blood was used without fractionation. This clonotype showed up many times. Its antigen remains unknown.

This receptor was taken from an adult in good health. The sequenced sample was blood. The chain links TRBV7-2 to TRBJ2-1, with D perhaps matching TRBD1 (5 bases). The DNA of the CDR3 is TGTGCCAGCAGCCTTATGACAGATCAGCAGTTCTTC. Its protein product is CASSLMTDQQFF.